These 7 T cell receptor beta chains were all obtained from the same sample, sequenced in a study of T cell clonotyping in hematopoietic cell transplantation. Repertoires were generated with immunoSEQ multiplex PCR, while TCRdb's copy carries only in-frame clones and drops some. The repertoire has about 45,000 clones, 80% to 85% of them found once; the top ten carry roughly 5.5%. Time point described: recipient sample about 28 days before transplant, after cytoreduction. This specimen was peripheral blood mononuclear cells, taken before stem cell transplant. These receptors came from a man aged 60-69 years with myelodysplastic syndrome. Some clones in this sample may be carry-over from other donors' samples.

A note on this clone: At one end the junction does not follow the germline gene, possibly because of a read error. The chain employs TRBV7-7 and TRBJ2-7; the D gene is possibly TRBD1 (6 bases). The germline V gene encodes CDR1 SSHAT and CDR2 FNYEAQ (reference sequence). CDR3 length: 15 amino acids. Written as DNA, the CDR3 is TGTGCTAGCAGCTTATTTGTAGGGGACAACTACGAGCAGTACTTC. It is translated as CASSLFVGDNYEQYF.

The V and J genes are TRBV5-1 and TRBJ1-1; a weak D match, TRBD1 (6 bases). Germline lookup yields CDR1 SGHRS and CDR2 YFSETQ. V was shortened by 2 bases and J by 1 base, with 12 bases between the two germline ends. The CDR3 contains 15 residues. CDR3 in amino acids: CASSLHRDSNTEAFF. The CDR3 DNA follows: TGCGCCAGCAGCTTACACAGGGATTCGAACACTGAAGCTTTCTTT.

V gene TRBV28 combines with J gene TRBJ1-5, with TRBD1 as a possible D gene (6 bases). V was shortened by 6 bases and J by 3 bases, with 18 bases between the two germline ends. Germline lookup yields CDR1 MDHEN and CDR2 SYDVKM. The CDR3 sequence is 16 residues long. The CDR3 protein is CASRQGGTSLNQPQHF. CDR3 DNA: TGTGCCAGCAGGCAGGGAGGGACAAGTCTCAATCAGCCCCAGCATTTT.

This rearrangement joins TRBV6-5 to TRBJ2-1; D might be TRBD1 (5 bases). Germline values: CDR1 MNHEY, CDR2 SVGAGI. The CDR3 extends over 15 amino acids. The V gene lost 2 bases and the J gene lost 8 bases, with 16 bases spanning the gap. The DNA of the CDR3 is TGTGCCAGCAGTTACGCAAGGGGTCTTGTCGATGAGCAGTTCTTC. It translates to CASSYARGLVDEQFF.

This sequence joins TRBV14 and TRBJ2-3, with D possibly being TRBD2 (5 bases). V lost 0 bases and J 10 bases, leaving 11 bases between the germline ends. CDR1 and CDR2 from the germline V gene are SGHDN and FVKESK. There are 13 residues in the CDR3. The CDR3 nucleotides are TGTGCCAGCAGCCAAGATATCTGGACTCCGCAGTATTTT. Translating it yields CASSQDIWTPQYF.

The sample holds one count of this clone. V and J are TRBV19 and TRBJ1-2; weak D call: TRBD1 (6 bases). Germline assignment: CDR1 LNHDA and CDR2 SQIVND (reference sequence). V was shortened by 7 bases and J by 4 bases, with 13 bases between the two germline ends. The CDR3 length is 13 residues. The CDR3 sequence is CASMGGGPYGYTF. The CDR3 DNA follows: TGTGCCAGTATGGGGGGGGGCCCCTATGGCTACACCTTC.

J is TRBJ1-5 and V is TRBV19; 7 nucleotides align to TRBD1. CDR3 size: 16 residues. CDR1 is LNHDA and CDR2 is SQIVND in the germline V gene (reference sequence). V dropped 3 bases and J dropped 3; count of bases not matched to a gene: 8. The CDR3 DNA is TGTGCCAGTAGTATGAGGGCGGACAGGATCAATCAGCCCCAGCATTTT. Protein product: CASSMRADRINQPQHF.